Below, 30 T cell receptor beta chains from the same sample are listed, as sequenced in a study of post-analysis software for immune sequencing data (dated by TCRdb to about 2015). Which antigens these TCRs recognize remains unknown. General study outcomes and caveats: Patients showed significantly higher frequencies than controls for 4 or 5 TRBV segments, among them TRBV5-6, TRBV5-1 and TRBV20-1.

Libraries were made using PCR. Sequencer: Illumina HiSeq 2500. To reduce PCR and sequencing biases, unique molecular identifiers were built into the TCR beta cDNA libraries. TCRdb reprocessed the public reads (quality trimming at Q25 with fastp, clone calling with MiXCR) and kept in-frame beta chains. All rows with the same CDR3 protein become a single entry with the most common DNA and genes. The sample table holds about 540,000 distinct CDR3 sequences, of which approximately 34% were seen once. The ten largest make up approximately 5.4% of the sample. The sample consisted of blood. The receptors shown here come from a girl under 18 with multiple sclerosis.

This clonotype showed up just a few times. The rearrangement links TRBV6-5 to TRBJ2-1; D may be TRBD1 (7 bases). V was clipped by 6 bases and J by 8 bases, with 14 bases between them. The CDR3 length is 13 residues. Germline V lookup: CDR1 MNHEY, CDR2 SVGAGI. The CDR3 loop reads CASRQGGGDEQFF. The CDR3 bases are TGTGCCAGCAGGCAGGGGGGTGGGGATGAGCAGTTCTTC.

This clonotype was counted at least ten times. The gene calls are TRBV18 and TRBJ2-3; D is ambiguous. V lost 8 bases and J 0 bases, leaving 9 bases between the germline ends. The CDR3 runs to 13 residues. Germline loops: CDR1 KGHSH, CDR2 LQKENI. The CDR3 loop is CASSPQSTDTQYF. The CDR3 DNA reads as TGTGCCAGCAGTCCCCAAAGCACAGATACGCAGTATTTT.

The chain links TRBV6-5 to TRBJ1-2, with 7 bases matching TRBD1. The V gene end was trimmed by 6 bases and the J gene end by 7 bases; junction bases not matched to a gene: 8. From germline, CDR1 is MNHEY and CDR2 SVGAGI. This CDR3 has 13 amino acids. DNA for the CDR3: TGTGCCAGCAGAGTCGACAGGGTGGCTGGCTACACCTTC. It is translated as CASRVDRVAGYTF.

To note about this clonotype: A read error may be the cause here, since a much bigger clone is one base away. The chain has TRBV5-1 and TRBJ2-4; weak D call: TRBD2 (5 bases). This CDR3 is 14 amino acids long. Germline loops: CDR1 SGHRS, CDR2 YFSETQ. The DNA of the CDR3 is TGCGTCAGCAGCTTGGGAGACGGTCGTGACATTCAGTACTTC. It is translated as CVSSLGDGRDIQYF. The full variable domain, rest sourced from reference TRBV5-1 and TRBJ2-4, is KAGVTQTPRYLIKTRGQQVTLSCSPISGHRSVSWYQQTPGQGLQFLFEYFSETQRNKGNFPGRFSGRQFSNSRSEMNVSTLELGDSALYLCVSSLGDGRDIQYFGAGTRLSVL.

This clonotype was counted only a few times. The V and J genes are TRBV12-3 or TRBV12-4 and TRBJ2-1; no firm D call. The ends were cut back, 3 bases at V and 7 bases at J, with 7 bases in the middle. The CDR3 length is 12 residues. CDR3 sequence reads: CASSFHANEQFF. The CDR3 region has the DNA TGTGCCAGCAGTTTTCACGCTAATGAGCAGTTCTTC.

The rearrangement uses TRBV6-1 and TRBJ1-4, with TRBD1 as a possible D gene (5 bases). The CDR3 consists of 16 residues. Trimming pared 0 bases from V and 4 bases from J, leaving 12 bases between. CDR1 is MNHNS and CDR2 is SASEGT in the germline V gene. The CDR3 spells CASSEALRRGNEKLFF. In DNA form, the CDR3 reads TGTGCCAGCAGTGAAGCGCTTCGGAGGGGTAATGAAAAACTGTTTTTT.

The chain combines TRBV15 with TRBJ2-3; D may be TRBD2 (6 bases). The length of the CDR3 is 14 residues. V lost 5 bases and J 0 bases, leaving 9 bases between the germline ends. Germline CDR1 and CDR2: LNHNV and YYDKDF (reference sequence). The CDR3 loop is CATSGRTSTDTQYF. The CDR3 nucleotides read TGTGCCACCAGCGGGAGGACTAGCACAGATACGCAGTATTTT. Full variable domain (outside the CDR3, taken from reference TRBV15 and TRBJ2-3): DAMVIQNPRYQVTQFGKPVTLSCSQTLNHNVMYWYQQKSSQAPKLLFHYYDKDFNNEADTPDNFQSRRPNTSFCFLDIRSPGLGDTAMYLCATSGRTSTDTQYFGPGTRLTVL.

This clonotype has only a few counts. V gene TRBV20-1 combines with J gene TRBJ1-4; D unresolved. CDR3 size: 14 residues. V dropped 6 bases and J dropped 6 bases, with 17 bases sitting between them. Germline lookup yields CDR1 DFQATT and CDR2 SNEGSKA (reference sequence). The CDR3 bases are TGCAGTGCAATCTCTAGTATGCTCGATGAAAAACTGTTTTTT. Its translation: CSAISSMLDEKLFF.

Here the CDR3 reads CASSWTSHEQYF. Here the CDR3 DNA reads TGTGCCAGCAGCTGGACTAGTCACGAGCAGTACTTC. The chain joins TRBV7-2 to TRBJ2-4; 7 positions agree with TRBD2. The J call may not be correct, given that the DNA end is closer to TRBJ2-7. Germline V gene sequence: CDR1 SGHTA, CDR2 FQGNSA. The CDR3 covers 12 residues.

This clonotype was seen a few times. The chain uses TRBV7-2 and TRBJ2-1; D is perhaps TRBD1 (6 bases). CDR1 and CDR2 from the germline V gene are SGHTA and FQGNSA. The CDR3 runs 13 residues. Trimming cost V 6 bases and J 6 bases, with 12 bases left between them. This chain's CDR3 is CASSQGYRNEQFF. Written as DNA, the CDR3 is TGTGCCAGCAGTCAGGGGTACCGCAATGAGCAGTTCTTC.

The chain has TRBV12-3 or TRBV12-4 and TRBJ1-5, with TRBD1 as a possible D gene (6 bases). The CDR3 length is 14 residues. V was cut by 4 bases and J by 7 bases, with 14 bases left in between. CDR3 amino acids: CASSWGRHGQPQHF. The CDR3 DNA sequence: TGTGCCAGCAGTTGGGGGCGCCACGGCCAGCCCCAGCATTTT.

The chain carries TRBV7-9 and TRBJ2-7; maybe TRBD1 (6 bases). The CDR3 runs to 13 residues. CDR1 is SEHNR, CDR2 FQNEAQ, per germline (reference sequence). V was pared by 4 bases and J by 7 bases, with 14 bases between. For the CDR3, the DNA is TGTGCCAGCAGCTACGGGACACCGAATGAGCAGTACTTC. Encoded protein: CASSYGTPNEQYF.

As DNA, the CDR3 is TGTGCCAGCACGGCCCCAGGGGAGGGCCGCTCCTACGAGCAGTACTTC. It codes for CASTAPGEGRSYEQYF. The genes are TRBV9 and TRBJ2-7, with D possibly matching TRBD2 (7 bases). V dropped 6 bases and J dropped 0 bases, with 19 bases sitting between them. Germline values: CDR1 SGDLS, CDR2 YYNGEE. This CDR3 spans 16 amino acids.

The CDR3 sequence is CASSEASTGDSYGYTF. CDR3 DNA sequence: TGTGCCAGCAGTGAAGCATCTACAGGGGACTCCTATGGCTACACCTTC. The J gene is TRBJ1-2, the V gene TRBV6-1; 7 positions agree with TRBD1. Germline loops: CDR1 MNHNS, CDR2 SASEGT. CDR3 length equals 16 residues. J gave up 4 bases and V 0 bases, and 8 bases lay outside the gene matches.

The CDR3 is CASSFGREQFF. CDR3 sequence (DNA): TGTGCCAGCAGCTTTGGACGTGAGCAGTTCTTC. The rearrangement links TRBV9 to TRBJ2-1, with unresolved D. The CDR3 runs 11 residues. The germline gives CDR1 SGDLS, CDR2 YYNGEE. V lost 4 bases, J lost 9 bases, and 8 bases lay in between.

The V gene is TRBV5-5, the J gene TRBJ1-2; 7 nucleotides agree with TRBD1. The CDR3 covers 15 residues. V dropped 2 bases and J dropped 6; count of bases not matched to a gene: 10. Germline V CDR1 and CDR2: SGHKS, YYEKEE (reference sequence). CDR3 nucleotide sequence: TGTGCCAGCAGCTTTGGGATACAGGGGTTCAATGGCTACACCTTC. This translates into CASSFGIQGFNGYTF. Using reference TRBV5-5 and TRBJ1-2 for the parts outside the CDR3, the full variable domain is DAGVTQSPTHLIKTRGQQVTLRCSPISGHKSVSWYQQVLGQGPQFIFQYYEKEERGRGNFPDRFSARQFPNYSSELNVNALLLGDSALYLCASSFGIQGFNGYTFGSGTRLTVV.

This sequence joins TRBV6-2 or TRBV6-3 and TRBJ1-5, with 8 bases aligning to TRBD1. Germline V gives CDR1 MNHEY, CDR2 SVGEGT. V dropped 6 bases and J dropped 2; count of bases not matched to a gene: 3. The CDR3 length is 14 residues. The CDR3 DNA reads TGTGCCAGCAGGCAGGGGGCTGGCAATCAGCCCCAGCATTTT. It is translated as CASRQGAGNQPQHF.

In nucleotides, the CDR3 is TGTGCCAGCAGCTTAGGGGAGACCACAGATACGCAGTATTTT. Translating gives CASSLGETTDTQYF. The chain recombines TRBV11-3 with TRBJ2-3, with D possibly TRBD2 on 5 matching bases. Looked up from germline, CDR1 is SGHNT and CDR2 is YENEEA. V lost 1 base and J 2 bases, leaving 7 bases between the germline ends. This CDR3 is 14 amino acids long.

This clonotype was counted between two and nine times. This rearrangement joins TRBV9 to TRBJ2-7; 9 bases are shared with TRBD1. V trimming: 7 bases; J trimming: 2 bases; junction bases outside the gene matches: 7. Germline values: CDR1 SGDLS, CDR2 YYNGEE. The CDR3 has 14 residues. CDR3 residues: CASATGTGTYEQYF. The DNA for the CDR3 is TGTGCCAGCGCGACCGGGACAGGGACCTACGAGCAGTACTTC.

The chain has TRBV12-3 or TRBV12-4 and TRBJ1-6; 7 nucleotides match TRBD1. The CDR3 is 16 residues long. V shed 4 bases and J 15 bases; nucleotides not matched to a gene: 18. The CDR3, as DNA: TGTGCCAGCAGTTATCCAACAGGGGCCGGCCCGGCAAACCTCCACTTT. Translated, it gives CASSYPTGAGPANLHF.

The rearrangement links TRBV20-1 to TRBJ1-5; no definite D call. CDR3 size: 15 residues. Trimming shortened V by 0 bases and J by 3 bases, and 12 bases separated the two germline ends. In germline, CDR1 is DFQATT, CDR2 SNEGSKA (reference sequence). The CDR3 coding sequence is TGCAGTGCTAGAGAAAGCGGACGGAACAATCAGCCCCAGCATTTT. Amino acid sequence: CSARESGRNNQPQHF.

This sequence joins TRBV11-2 and TRBJ2-5; D may be TRBD2 (5 bases). V dropped 5 bases and J dropped 6 bases, with 13 bases sitting between them. CDR1 and CDR2 from the germline V gene are SGHAT and FQNNGV. The CDR3 extends over 13 amino acids. The CDR3 here is CASSLQRRQTQYF. In DNA form, the CDR3 reads TGTGCCAGCAGCCTTCAGCGGAGGCAGACCCAGTACTTC.

This sequence joins TRBV5-1 and TRBJ1-1, with D maybe TRBD1 (5 bases). This CDR3 spans 13 amino acids. CDR1 SGHRS and CDR2 YFSETQ come from the germline V gene. V lost 2 bases, J lost 5 bases, and 10 bases lay in between. DNA of the CDR3: TGCGCCAGCAGCTTCAAGGGGCGGACTGAAGCTTTCTTT. Amino acid sequence: CASSFKGRTEAFF.

To note about this clonotype: The germline gene is not matched at one end of the junction; a read error may be the cause. J is TRBJ2-1 and V is TRBV11-2; TRBD2 matches at 8 bases. This CDR3 has 15 amino acids. Germline values: CDR1 SGHAT, CDR2 FQNNGV. The DNA of the CDR3 is TGTGCCAGCAGCCTAGATGGGACTAGTCGCAATGAGCAGTTCTTC. Translating gives CASSLDGTSRNEQFF.

This clonotype has only a few counts. The V and J genes are TRBV29-1 and TRBJ2-3; TRBD1 is a possible D gene (5 bases). Germline V gene lookup returns CDR1 SQVTM and CDR2 ANQGSEA. This CDR3 is built from 15 residues. V lost 4 bases and J lost 0, with 14 bases in between. The CDR3 reads CSVAPPAGSTDTQYF. CDR3 in DNA: TGCAGCGTTGCCCCCCCCGCAGGGAGCACAGATACGCAGTATTTT.

This clonotype was seen a few times. The chain recombines TRBV25-1 with TRBJ2-5, with D unclear. The CDR3 has 13 amino acids. The germline gives CDR1 MGHDK, CDR2 SYGVNS. V lost 7 bases and J lost 5, with 14 bases in between. In DNA form, the CDR3 reads TGTGCCAGCAATGGGGTATCGGAGGAGACCCAGTACTTC. It encodes CASNGVSEETQYF. The full variable domain, completed using reference TRBV25-1 and TRBJ2-5, is EADIYQTPRYLVIGTGKKITLECSQTMGHDKMYWYQQDPGMELHLIHYSYGVNSTEKGDLSSESTVSRIRTEHFPLTLESARPSHTSQYLCASNGVSEETQYFGPGTRLLVL.

This clonotype was seen only a few times. This chain joins TRBV11-2 and TRBJ2-3; D may correspond to TRBD1 or TRBD2 (5 bases each). Germline CDR1 SGHAT, CDR2 FQNNGV. This CDR3 has 15 amino acids. V lost 5 bases, J lost 0 bases, and 12 bases lay in between. CDR3 in amino acids: CASSKTGRSTDTQYF. For the CDR3, the DNA is TGTGCCAGCAGCAAGACGGGACGGAGCACAGATACGCAGTATTTT.

A few counts support this clonotype. The chain couples TRBV20-1 to TRBJ2-1; D gene ambiguous. The germline V gene has CDR1 DFQATT and CDR2 SNEGSKA (reference sequence). The V end lost 0 bases, the J end lost 4 bases, and 13 bases lay between the germline ends. The CDR3 contains 15 residues. The CDR3 nucleotides read TGCAGTGCTAGAGATCCCCAGCAGCAGTACAATGAGCAGTTCTTC. Translation gives CSARDPQQQYNEQFF.

This clonotype was seen a handful of times. The chain links TRBV5-4 to TRBJ2-3, with no clear D. The CDR3 covers 14 residues. The germline CDR1 and CDR2 sequences are SGHNT and YYREEE (reference sequence). Trimming cost V 0 bases and J 2 bases, with 7 bases left between them. The CDR3: CASSLEEPTDTQYF. DNA of the CDR3: TGTGCCAGCAGCTTGGAAGAGCCCACAGATACGCAGTATTTT.

This clonotype appeared once. The junction departs from the called germline gene at one end, perhaps through a read error. This rearrangement joins TRBV20-1 to TRBJ2-3; the match to TRBD2 covers 9 bases. This CDR3 has 14 residues. Germline CDR1 reads DFQATT; CDR2 reads SNEGSKA (reference sequence). This CDR3 is CSAYPGTSTDTQYF. CDR3 bases: TGCAGTGCTTATCCCGGGACTAGCACGGATACGCAGTATTTT.